This T cell receptor (beta chain) was identified during a study of shared clonotypes between healthy human individuals. The CD4+ fraction was divided into a CD45RA+ naive subset and a CD45RA-negative memory subset. In germline, CDR1 is MNHEY, CDR2 SVGAGI. The CDR3 runs 16 residues. With V trimmed by 1 base and J by 6 bases, 8 bases remained unmatched. Worth noting for this clone: Its specificity is unknown.

Study-wide results and limits: Several donors shared approximately 5% of their naive CD4 clonotypes. Naive subsets typically showed greater estimated richness than memory subsets.

Sequencing used immunoSEQ multiplex PCR; TCRdb keeps in-frame clones, though not all of them. This table holds about 2.4 million clones, roughly 93% found once. Sequencing used naive CD4+ T cells from PBMCs. Subset noted: CD45RA+ positively selected. This rearrangement joins TRBV6-5 to TRBJ2-5; TRBD1 matches at 10 bases. The TCR originated in a man between 18 and 35 years old in good health. Some clones in this sample may be carry-over from other donors' samples. DNA for the CDR3: TGTGCCAGCAGTTACTTTGCGACAGGGGGCCCGAAGACCCAGTACTTC. Translated: CASSYFATGGPKTQYF.